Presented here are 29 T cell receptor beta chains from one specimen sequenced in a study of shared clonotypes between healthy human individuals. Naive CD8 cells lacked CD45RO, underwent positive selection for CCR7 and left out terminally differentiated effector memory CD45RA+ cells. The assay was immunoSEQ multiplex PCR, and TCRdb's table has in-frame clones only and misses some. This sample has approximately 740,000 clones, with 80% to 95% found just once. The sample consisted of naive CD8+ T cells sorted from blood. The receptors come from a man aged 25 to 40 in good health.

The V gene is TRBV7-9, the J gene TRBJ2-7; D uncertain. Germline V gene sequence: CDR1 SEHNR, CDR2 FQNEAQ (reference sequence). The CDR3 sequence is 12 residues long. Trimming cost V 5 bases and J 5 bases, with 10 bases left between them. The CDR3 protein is CASSDWTDEQYF. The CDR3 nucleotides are TGTGCCAGCAGCGATTGGACGGACGAGCAGTACTTC.

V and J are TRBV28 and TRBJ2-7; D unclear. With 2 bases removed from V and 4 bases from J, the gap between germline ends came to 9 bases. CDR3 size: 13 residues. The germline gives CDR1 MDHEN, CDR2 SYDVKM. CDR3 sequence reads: CASSLVESYEQYF. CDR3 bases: TGTGCCAGCAGTTTAGTGGAAAGTTACGAGCAGTACTTC.

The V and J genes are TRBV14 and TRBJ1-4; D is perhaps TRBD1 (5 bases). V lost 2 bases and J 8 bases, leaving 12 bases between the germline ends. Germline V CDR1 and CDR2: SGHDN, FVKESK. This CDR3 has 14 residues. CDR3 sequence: CASSQSGHREKLFF. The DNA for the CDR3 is TGTGCCAGCAGCCAATCAGGGCATCGCGAAAAACTGTTTTTT.

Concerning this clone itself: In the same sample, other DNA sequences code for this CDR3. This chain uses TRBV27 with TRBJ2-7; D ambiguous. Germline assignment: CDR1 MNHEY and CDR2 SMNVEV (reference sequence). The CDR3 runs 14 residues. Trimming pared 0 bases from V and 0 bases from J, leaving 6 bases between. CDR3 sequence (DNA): TGTGCCAGCAGTTTATCACCATACTCCTACGAGCAGTACTTC. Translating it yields CASSLSPYSYEQYF.

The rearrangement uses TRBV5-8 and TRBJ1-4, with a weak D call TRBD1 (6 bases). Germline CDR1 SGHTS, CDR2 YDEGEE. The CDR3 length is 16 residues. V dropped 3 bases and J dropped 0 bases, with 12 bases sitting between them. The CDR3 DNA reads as TGTGCCAGCAGCTGGGGGCAGCAGGCAACTAATGAAAAACTGTTTTTT. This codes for CASSWGQQATNEKLFF.

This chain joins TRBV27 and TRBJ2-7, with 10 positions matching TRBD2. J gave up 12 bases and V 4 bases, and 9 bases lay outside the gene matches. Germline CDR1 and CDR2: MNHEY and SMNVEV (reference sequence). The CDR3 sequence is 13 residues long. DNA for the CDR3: TGTGCCAGCAGTTCAAAACCACTAGCGGGGTGGTACTTC. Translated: CASSSKPLAGWYF.

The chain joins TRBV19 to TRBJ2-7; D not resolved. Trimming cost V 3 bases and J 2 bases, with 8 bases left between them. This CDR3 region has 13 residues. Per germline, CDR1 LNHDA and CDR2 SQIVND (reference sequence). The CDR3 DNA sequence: TGTGCCAGTAGTATGTTGGAAACCTACGAGCAGTACTTC. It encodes CASSMLETYEQYF.

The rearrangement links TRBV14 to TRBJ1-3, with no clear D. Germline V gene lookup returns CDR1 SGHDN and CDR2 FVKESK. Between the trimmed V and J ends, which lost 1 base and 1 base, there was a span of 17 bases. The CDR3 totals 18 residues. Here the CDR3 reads CASSQGQAEPPSGNTIYF. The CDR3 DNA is TGTGCCAGCAGCCAAGGACAAGCAGAACCCCCTTCTGGAAACACCATATATTTT.

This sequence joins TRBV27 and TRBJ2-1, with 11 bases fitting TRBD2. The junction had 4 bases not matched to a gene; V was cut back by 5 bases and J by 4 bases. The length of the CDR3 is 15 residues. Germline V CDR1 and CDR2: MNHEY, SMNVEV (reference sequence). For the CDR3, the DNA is TGTGCCAGCAGTAGTTTAGCGGGAGGGTACAATGAGCAGTTCTTC. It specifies CASSSLAGGYNEQFF.

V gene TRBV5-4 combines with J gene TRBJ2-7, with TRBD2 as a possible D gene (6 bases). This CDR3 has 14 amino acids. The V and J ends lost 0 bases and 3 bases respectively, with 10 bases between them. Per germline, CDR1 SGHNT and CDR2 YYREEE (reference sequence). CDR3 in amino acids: CASSLVGTRYEQYF. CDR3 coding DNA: TGTGCCAGCAGCTTGGTAGGGACTCGCTACGAGCAGTACTTC.

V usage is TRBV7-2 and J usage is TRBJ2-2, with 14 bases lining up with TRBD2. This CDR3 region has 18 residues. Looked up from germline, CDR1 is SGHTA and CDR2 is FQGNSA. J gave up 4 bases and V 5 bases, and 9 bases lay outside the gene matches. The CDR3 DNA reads TGTGCCAGCAGCCCCCCGGGACTAGCGGGAGCACTCACCGGGGAGCTGTTTTTT. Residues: CASSPPGLAGALTGELFF.

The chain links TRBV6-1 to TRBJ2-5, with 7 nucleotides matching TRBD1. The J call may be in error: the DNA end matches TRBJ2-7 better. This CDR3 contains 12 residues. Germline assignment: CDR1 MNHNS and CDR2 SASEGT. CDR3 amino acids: CASPGTDYEQYF. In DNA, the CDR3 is TGTGCCAGCCCCGGGACAGACTACGAGCAGTACTTC.

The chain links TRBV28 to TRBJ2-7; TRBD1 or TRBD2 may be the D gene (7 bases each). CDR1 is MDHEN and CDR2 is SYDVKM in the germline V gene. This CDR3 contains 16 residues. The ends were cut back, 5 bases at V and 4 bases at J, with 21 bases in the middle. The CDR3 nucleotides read TGTGCCAGCAGTGACCTACTGACAGGGAGGGGATACGAGCAGTACTTC. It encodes CASSDLLTGRGYEQYF.

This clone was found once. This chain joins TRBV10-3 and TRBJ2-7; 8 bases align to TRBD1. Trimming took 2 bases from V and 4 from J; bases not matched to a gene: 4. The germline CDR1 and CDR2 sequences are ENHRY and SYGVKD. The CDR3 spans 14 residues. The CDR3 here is CAISETGTGYEQYF. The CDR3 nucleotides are TGTGCCATCAGTGAGACAGGGACAGGATACGAGCAGTACTTC.

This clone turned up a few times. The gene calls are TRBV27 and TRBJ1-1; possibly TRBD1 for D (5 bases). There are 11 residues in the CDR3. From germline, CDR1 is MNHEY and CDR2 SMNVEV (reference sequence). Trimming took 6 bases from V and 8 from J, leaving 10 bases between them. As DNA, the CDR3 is TGTGCCAGCAGAATCGGGACCGAAGCTTTCTTT. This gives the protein CASRIGTEAFF.

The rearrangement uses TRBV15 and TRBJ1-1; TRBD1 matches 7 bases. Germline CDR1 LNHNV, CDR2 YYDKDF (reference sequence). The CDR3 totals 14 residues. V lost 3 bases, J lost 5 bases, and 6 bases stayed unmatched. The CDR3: CATSRGTVGTEAFF. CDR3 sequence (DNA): TGTGCCACCAGCAGGGGGACAGTTGGGACTGAAGCTTTCTTT.

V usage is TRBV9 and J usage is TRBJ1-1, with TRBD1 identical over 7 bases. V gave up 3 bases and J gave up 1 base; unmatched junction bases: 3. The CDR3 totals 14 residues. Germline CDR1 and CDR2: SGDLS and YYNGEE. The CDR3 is CASSGQGGNTEAFF. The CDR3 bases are TGTGCCAGCAGCGGGCAGGGGGGGAACACTGAAGCTTTCTTT.

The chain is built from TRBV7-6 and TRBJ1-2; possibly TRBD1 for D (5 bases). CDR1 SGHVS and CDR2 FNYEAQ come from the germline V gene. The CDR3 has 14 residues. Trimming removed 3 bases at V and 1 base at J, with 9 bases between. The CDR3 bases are TGTGCCAGCAGCTTGACAGAAAATAACTATGGCTACACCTTC. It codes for CASSLTENNYGYTF.

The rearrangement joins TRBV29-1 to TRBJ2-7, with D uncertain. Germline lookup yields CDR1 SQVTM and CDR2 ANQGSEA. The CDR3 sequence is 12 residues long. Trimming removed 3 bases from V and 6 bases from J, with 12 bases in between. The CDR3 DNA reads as TGCAGCGTTGAGATCACGGGTAGCGAGCAGTACTTC. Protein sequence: CSVEITGSEQYF.

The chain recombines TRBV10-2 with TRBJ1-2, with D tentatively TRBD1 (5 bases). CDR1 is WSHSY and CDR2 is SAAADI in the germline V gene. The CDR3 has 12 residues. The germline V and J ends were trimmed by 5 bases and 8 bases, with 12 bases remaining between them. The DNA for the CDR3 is TGCGCCAGCAGTCAGGGCCCGGAGGGCTACACCTTC. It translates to CASSQGPEGYTF.

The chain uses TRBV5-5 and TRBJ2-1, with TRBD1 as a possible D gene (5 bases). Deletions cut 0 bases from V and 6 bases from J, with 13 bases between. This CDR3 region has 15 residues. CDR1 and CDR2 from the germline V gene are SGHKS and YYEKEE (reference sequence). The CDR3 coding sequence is TGTGCCAGCAGCTTGGGGCAGGGTTCGGGCAATGAGCAGTTCTTC. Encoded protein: CASSLGQGSGNEQFF.

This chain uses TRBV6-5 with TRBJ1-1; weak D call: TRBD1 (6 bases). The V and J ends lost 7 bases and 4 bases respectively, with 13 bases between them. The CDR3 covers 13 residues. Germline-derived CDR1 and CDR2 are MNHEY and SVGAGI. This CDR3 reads CASNPGAVTEAFF. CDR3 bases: TGTGCCAGCAATCCGGGGGCGGTCACTGAAGCTTTCTTT.

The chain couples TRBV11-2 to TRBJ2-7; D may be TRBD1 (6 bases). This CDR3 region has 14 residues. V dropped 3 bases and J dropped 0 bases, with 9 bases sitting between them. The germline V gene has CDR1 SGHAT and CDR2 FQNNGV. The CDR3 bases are TGTGCCAGCAGCTTCACAGGGAGCTCCTACGAGCAGTACTTC. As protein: CASSFTGSSYEQYF.

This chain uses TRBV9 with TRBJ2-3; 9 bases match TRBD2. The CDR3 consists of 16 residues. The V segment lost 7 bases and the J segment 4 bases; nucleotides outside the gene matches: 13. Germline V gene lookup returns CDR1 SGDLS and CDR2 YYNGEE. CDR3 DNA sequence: TGTGCCAGCCGGGCGCGGGAGGGAGGGGTCGCAGATACGCAGTATTTT. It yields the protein CASRAREGGVADTQYF.

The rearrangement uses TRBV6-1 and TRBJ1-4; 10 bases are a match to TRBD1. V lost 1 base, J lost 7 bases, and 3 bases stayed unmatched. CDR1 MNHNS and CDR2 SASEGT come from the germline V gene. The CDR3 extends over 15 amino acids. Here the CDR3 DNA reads TGTGCCAGCAGTGAAGGACAGGGGGCGGGTGAAAAACTGTTTTTT. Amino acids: CASSEGQGAGEKLFF.

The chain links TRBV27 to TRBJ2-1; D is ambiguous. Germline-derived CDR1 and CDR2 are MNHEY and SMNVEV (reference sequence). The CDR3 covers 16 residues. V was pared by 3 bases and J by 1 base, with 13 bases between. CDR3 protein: CASSFYLDPSYNEQFF. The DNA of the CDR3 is TGTGCCAGCAGTTTTTACCTAGATCCATCCTACAATGAGCAGTTCTTC.

CDR3: CASSESVTFAEQFF. CDR3 bases: TGTGCCAGCAGTGAATCAGTGACATTCGCTGAGCAGTTCTTC. The J gene is TRBJ2-1, the V gene TRBV25-1, with D unresolved. This CDR3 is 14 amino acids long. Germline V lookup: CDR1 MGHDK, CDR2 SYGVNS. The germline V and J ends were trimmed by 1 base and 9 bases, with 13 bases remaining between them.

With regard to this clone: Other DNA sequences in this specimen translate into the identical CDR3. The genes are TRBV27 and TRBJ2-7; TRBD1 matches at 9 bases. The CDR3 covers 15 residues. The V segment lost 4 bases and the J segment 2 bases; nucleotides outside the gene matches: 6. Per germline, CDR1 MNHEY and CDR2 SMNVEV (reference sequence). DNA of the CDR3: TGTGCCAGCAGTTCCCCGGGACAGGGTACCTACGAGCAGTACTTC. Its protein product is CASSSPGQGTYEQYF.

The CDR3 bases are TGTGCCAGCAGCTTAGCCCCCAGCGGACTTAACAATGAGCAGTTCTTC. It translates to CASSLAPSGLNNEQFF. This chain joins TRBV11-1 and TRBJ2-1; D may be TRBD2 (5 bases). There are 16 residues in the CDR3. The V and J ends lost 0 bases and 5 bases respectively, with 14 bases between them. Germline V gene data show CDR1 as SGHAT and CDR2 as FQDESV (reference sequence). The full variable domain, in which reference TRBV11-1 and TRBJ2-1 provide the parts outside the CDR3, is EAEVAQSPRYKITEKSQAVAFWCDPISGHATLYWYRQILGQGPELLVQFQDESVVDDSQLPKDRFSAERLKGVDSTLKIQPAELGDSAMYLCASSLAPSGLNNEQFFGPGTRLTVL.